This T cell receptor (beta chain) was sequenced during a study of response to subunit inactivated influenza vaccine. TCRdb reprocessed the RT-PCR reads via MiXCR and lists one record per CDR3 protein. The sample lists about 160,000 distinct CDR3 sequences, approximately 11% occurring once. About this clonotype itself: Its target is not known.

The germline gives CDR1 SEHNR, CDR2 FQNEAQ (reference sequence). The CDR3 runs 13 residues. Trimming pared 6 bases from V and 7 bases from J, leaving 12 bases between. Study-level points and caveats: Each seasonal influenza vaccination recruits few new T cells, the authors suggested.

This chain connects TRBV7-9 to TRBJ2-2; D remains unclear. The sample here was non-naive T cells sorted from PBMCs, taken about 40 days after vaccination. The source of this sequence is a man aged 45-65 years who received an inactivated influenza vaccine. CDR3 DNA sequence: TGTGCCAGCAGGGCTACTGCACTCGGGGAGCTGTTTTTT. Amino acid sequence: CASRATALGELFF. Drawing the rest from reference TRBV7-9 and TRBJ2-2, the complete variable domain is DTGVSQNPRHKITKRGQNVTFRCDPISEHNRLYWYRQTLGQGPEFLTYFQNEAQLEKSRLLSDRFSAERPKGSFSTLEIQRTEQGDSAMYLCASRATALGELFFGEGSRLTVL.